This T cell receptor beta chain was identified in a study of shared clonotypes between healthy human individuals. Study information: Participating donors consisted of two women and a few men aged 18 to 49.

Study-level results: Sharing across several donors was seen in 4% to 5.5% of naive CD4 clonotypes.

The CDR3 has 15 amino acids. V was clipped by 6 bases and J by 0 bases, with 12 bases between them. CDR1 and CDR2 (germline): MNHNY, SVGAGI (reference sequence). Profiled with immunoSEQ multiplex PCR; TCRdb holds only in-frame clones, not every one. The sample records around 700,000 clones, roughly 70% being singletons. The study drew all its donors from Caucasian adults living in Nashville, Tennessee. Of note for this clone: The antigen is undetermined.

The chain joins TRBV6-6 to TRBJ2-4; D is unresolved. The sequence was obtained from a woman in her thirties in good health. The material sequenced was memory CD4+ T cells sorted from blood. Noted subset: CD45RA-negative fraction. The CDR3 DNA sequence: TGTGCCAGCAGCCAGCCGTTTGTAGCCAAAAACATTCAGTACTTC. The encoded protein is CASSQPFVAKNIQYF.